Below, 26 T cell receptor beta chains from the same sample are listed, as sequenced in a study of T cells after yellow fever vaccination. In TCRdb, the 5' RACE reads were re-called with MiXCR into one record per CDR3 protein. The sample has just under 600,000 distinct CDR3 sequences, roughly 14% seen once. Sample: PBMCs, taken on the day of the yellow fever booster vaccination. The receptors here all came from a man aged 25 to 40 who received the YFV17D yellow fever vaccine.

Notes on this clonotype: Its ends do not fully match the called genes, so a read error is possible. This CDR3 is CSVAGTGDKNTGELYF. DNA of the CDR3: TGCAGCGTCGCCGGGACAGGGGATAAAAACACCGGGGAGCTGTATTTT. The V gene is TRBV29-1, the J gene TRBJ2-2; 10 bases fit TRBD1. Germline V gene sequence: CDR1 SQVTM, CDR2 ANQGSEA. The CDR3 contains 16 residues.

V and J are TRBV29-1 and TRBJ2-5; D call uncertain. Germline assignment: CDR1 SQVTM and CDR2 ANQGSEA. Trimming stripped 4 bases from V and 5 bases from J, with 8 bases between. The CDR3 length is 11 residues. Here the CDR3 reads CSVGESETQYF. The DNA for the CDR3 is TGCAGCGTTGGCGAGTCTGAGACCCAGTACTTC.

The rearrangement uses TRBV27 and TRBJ2-1; D unresolved. Trimming took off 2 bases at V and 0 bases at J, with 14 bases between the two ends. The CDR3 is made up of 17 amino acids. Germline V gene sequence: CDR1 MNHEY, CDR2 SMNVEV (reference sequence). The chain's CDR3 is CASSLEPVFSSYNEQFF. CDR3 DNA sequence: TGTGCCAGCAGTTTAGAACCGGTATTTAGCTCCTACAATGAGCAGTTCTTC.

The V call is TRBV28, the J call TRBJ2-1, with 9 bases that match TRBD1. J lost 2 bases, V lost 10 bases, and 6 bases had no gene match. Germline CDR1 reads MDHEN; CDR2 reads SYDVKM. The CDR3 runs 14 residues. The CDR3 spells CATSNRGPYNEQFF. CDR3 coding DNA: TGTGCCACTTCTAACAGGGGGCCCTACAATGAGCAGTTCTTC.

This chain connects TRBV20-1 to TRBJ2-4; TRBD1 matches at 8 bases. Germline lookup yields CDR1 DFQATT and CDR2 SNEGSKA (reference sequence). There are 18 residues in the CDR3. V gave up 3 bases and J gave up 0 bases; unmatched junction bases: 13. CDR3 sequence (DNA): TGCAGTGCTAGGCCCCTCACAGGGGGTGGATTAGCCAAAAACATTCAGTACTTC. It translates to CSARPLTGGGLAKNIQYF.

Ten or more counts support this clonotype. The chain recombines TRBV12-3 or TRBV12-4 with TRBJ2-5, with 7 bases that match TRBD1. J gave up 7 bases and V 5 bases, and 7 bases lay outside the gene matches. The CDR3 runs 13 residues. The CDR3, as DNA: TGTGCCAGCAGTCCACAGGGGTGGGGGACCCAGTACTTC. Translation gives CASSPQGWGTQYF.

This clonotype has only a few counts. The V gene is TRBV12-3 or TRBV12-4, the J gene TRBJ2-7; 8 bases fit TRBD2. Trimming removed 1 base from V and 0 bases from J; junction bases left unmatched: 5. The CDR3 length is 16 residues. CDR3 sequence: CASSLEVAGNSYEQYF. CDR3 nucleotide sequence: TGTGCCAGCAGTTTAGAGGTAGCGGGAAACTCCTACGAGCAGTACTTC.

The V call is TRBV5-1, the J call TRBJ2-7; 7 bases map to TRBD2. CDR1 is SGHRS and CDR2 is YFSETQ in the germline V gene. The V gene end was trimmed by 7 bases and the J gene end by 6 bases; junction bases not matched to a gene: 22. The CDR3 loop spans 17 amino acids. CDR3: CASGEGPAGPRRSEQYF. The CDR3 DNA is TGCGCCAGCGGCGAAGGACCAGCGGGACCGAGAAGATCCGAGCAGTACTTC.

J is TRBJ2-3 and V is TRBV27; 8 bases line up with TRBD2. CDR3 length: 14 amino acids. After removal of 8 bases from V and 7 bases from J, the junction contained 11 bases not matched to a gene. Per germline, CDR1 MNHEY and CDR2 SMNVEV (reference sequence). For the CDR3, the DNA is TGTGCCAGCGTCCCGGGAGGGAGGGCATATACGCAGTATTTT. Encoded protein: CASVPGGRAYTQYF.

V is TRBV21-1 and J is TRBJ2-7; the D call TRBD1 from the table was never checked on the DNA. TRBV21-1 constitutes a pseudogene. This CDR3 has 16 amino acids. The chain's CDR3 is CASSKGPHGATYEQYF. The DNA of the CDR3 is TGTGCCAGCAGCAAAGGGCCACACGGGGCCACCTACGAGCAGTACTTC.

The sample holds a few counts of this clonotype. The CDR3 sequence: CASSFTQGGYNEQFF. CDR3 nucleotides: TGTGCCAGCAGTTTTACACAGGGAGGGTACAATGAGCAGTTCTTC. The chain employs TRBV12-3 or TRBV12-4 and TRBJ2-1; TRBD2 is a possible D gene (7 bases). V was trimmed by 3 bases and J by 4 bases, leaving 13 bases between them. The length of the CDR3 is 15 residues.

V gene TRBV29-1 combines with J gene TRBJ2-1; tentative D call: TRBD2 (6 bases). Per the germline V gene, CDR1 is SQVTM and CDR2 is ANQGSEA. The CDR3 runs 11 residues. CDR3 coding DNA: TGCAGTCTGGGACTCATCAATGAGCAGTTCTTC. It translates to CSLGLINEQFF.

The V and J genes are TRBV5-1 and TRBJ2-1, with TRBD2 identical over 13 bases. V gave up 5 bases and J gave up 0 bases; unmatched junction bases: 11. Germline lookup yields CDR1 SGHRS and CDR2 YFSETQ. The length of the CDR3 is 19 residues. The CDR3 DNA reads TGCGCCAGCAGTCCCCCGGGACTAGCGGGACTGAGCTCCTACAATGAGCAGTTCTTC. Translating gives CASSPPGLAGLSSYNEQFF. Complete variable domain (other parts from reference TRBV5-1 and TRBJ2-1): KAGVTQTPRYLIKTRGQQVTLSCSPISGHRSVSWYQQTPGQGLQFLFEYFSETQRNKGNFPGRFSGRQFSNSRSEMNVSTLELGDSALYLCASSPPGLAGLSSYNEQFFGPGTRLTVL.

The rearrangement joins TRBV5-4 to TRBJ2-1, with no clear D. This CDR3 has 15 amino acids. CDR1 SGHNT and CDR2 YYREEE come from the germline V gene (reference sequence). The ends were cut back, 1 base at V and 1 base at J, with 9 bases in the middle. Written as DNA, the CDR3 is TGTGCCAGCAGCTTGAATCGCGGTTCCTACAATGAGCAGTTCTTC. Protein product: CASSLNRGSYNEQFF. Combining the CDR3 with reference TRBV5-4 and TRBJ2-1 gives the whole variable domain ETGVTQSPTHLIKTRGQQVTLRCSSQSGHNTVSWYQQALGQGPQFIFQYYREEENGRGNFPPRFSGLQFPNYSSELNVNALELDDSALYLCASSLNRGSYNEQFFGPGTRLTVL.

This chain links TRBV10-3 with TRBJ2-7; no clear D gene. V lost 0 bases and J 2 bases, leaving 8 bases between the germline ends. Per germline, CDR1 ENHRY and CDR2 SYGVKD. The CDR3 totals 14 residues. The DNA for the CDR3 is TGTGCCATCAGTGAGTCGCCGGAGCCCTACGAGCAGTACTTC. It specifies CAISESPEPYEQYF.

The chain has TRBV27 and TRBJ1-1; D possibly corresponds to TRBD1 (5 bases). V dropped 5 bases and J dropped 13 bases, with 20 bases sitting between them. The CDR3 loop spans 13 amino acids. Germline V gene lookup returns CDR1 MNHEY and CDR2 SMNVEV (reference sequence). In nucleotides, the CDR3 is TGTGCCAGCAGTCCCGGGACGAGAACAGGAGGTTTCTTT. As protein: CASSPGTRTGGFF.

V gene TRBV20-1 combines with J gene TRBJ1-2; D is unresolved. Trimming pared 3 bases from V and 5 bases from J, leaving 13 bases between. Germline CDR1 is DFQATT and CDR2 is SNEGSKA (reference sequence). CDR3 length: 13 amino acids. CDR3 sequence reads: CSASPRHRYGYTF. CDR3 bases: TGCAGTGCTAGTCCCAGGCACCGTTATGGCTACACCTTC.

The chain combines TRBV12-3 or TRBV12-4 with TRBJ2-7, with D tentatively TRBD1 or TRBD2 (5 bases each). Trimming shortened V by 6 bases and J by 6 bases, and 12 bases separated the two germline ends. CDR3 length: 12 residues. CDR3 protein: CASSRERSEQYF. The CDR3 coding sequence is TGTGCCAGCAGCAGGGAGAGGAGCGAGCAGTACTTC.

This clonotype was seen ten or more times. V gene TRBV5-1 combines with J gene TRBJ2-3, with TRBD2 matching over 12 bases. Germline trimming cut 4 bases from V and 2 bases from J; bases unmatched to any gene: 5. The CDR3 sequence is 16 residues long. CDR1 is SGHRS and CDR2 is YFSETQ in the germline V gene. CDR3 protein: CASSPLAGGPTDTQYF. As DNA, the CDR3 is TGCGCCAGCAGCCCACTAGCGGGAGGACCCACAGATACGCAGTATTTT.

The sample holds many counts of this clonotype. The chain carries TRBV7-8 and TRBJ2-7, with TRBD1 as a possible D gene (6 bases). This CDR3 is 15 amino acids long. Germline CDR1 reads SGHVS; CDR2 reads FQNEAQ. V lost 7 bases and J lost 1, with 17 bases in between. CDR3 nucleotides: TGTGCCAGCAACAACCTAGACCAGGGGTCCTACGAGCAGTACTTC. This gives the protein CASNNLDQGSYEQYF.

Only a few counts were recorded for this clonotype. This chain links TRBV7-2 with TRBJ2-1; D remains unclear. Germline-derived CDR1 and CDR2 are SGHTA and FQGNSA. The ends were cut back, 2 bases at V and 4 bases at J, with 6 bases in the middle. The CDR3 covers 13 residues. This CDR3 reads CASSLQLYNEQFF. CDR3 DNA sequence: TGTGCCAGCAGCTTACAGTTATACAATGAGCAGTTCTTC.

The chain couples TRBV9 to TRBJ1-3; TRBD1 matches at 10 bases. The CDR3 length is 16 residues. The germline CDR1 and CDR2 sequences are SGDLS and YYNGEE. V lost 1 base and J lost 2; bases outside the gene matches: 3. The CDR3 protein is CASSVPGTGAGNTIYF. CDR3 in DNA: TGTGCCAGCAGCGTACCCGGGACAGGGGCTGGAAACACCATATATTTT.

V and J are TRBV7-9 and TRBJ2-7, with D maybe TRBD1 (6 bases). This CDR3 is built from 15 residues. Per the germline V gene, CDR1 is SEHNR and CDR2 is FQNEAQ (reference sequence). Trimming took off 5 bases at V and 2 bases at J, with 16 bases between the two ends. The CDR3 protein is CASSSGWGPAYEQYF. CDR3 sequence (DNA): TGTGCCAGCAGCAGTGGATGGGGGCCCGCCTACGAGCAGTACTTC.

This chain's CDR3 is CASSPQGFYGYTF. CDR3 DNA sequence: TGTGCCAGCAGCCCTCAAGGGTTTTATGGCTACACCTTC. V usage is TRBV7-3 and J usage is TRBJ1-2, with unresolved D. This CDR3 spans 13 amino acids. With 5 bases removed from V and 5 bases from J, the gap between germline ends came to 12 bases. Germline V gives CDR1 SGHTA, CDR2 FQGTGA.

This clonotype has more than one count but fewer than ten. The chain uses TRBV7-2 and TRBJ1-6; 7 bases align to TRBD1. Trimming cost V 5 bases and J 7 bases; bases outside gene matches: 8. The V gene's germline CDR1 is SGHTA and CDR2 FQGNSA. There are 15 residues in the CDR3. This CDR3 is CASSLDRVKNSPLHF. DNA of the CDR3: TGTGCCAGCAGCCTCGACAGGGTCAAGAATTCACCCCTCCACTTT.

This clonotype was seen more than once but under ten times. The V and J genes are TRBV24-1 and TRBJ2-5; unclear D gene. The V end lost 2 bases, the J end lost 5 bases, and 17 bases lay between the germline ends. The CDR3 consists of 16 residues. CDR1 is KGHDR and CDR2 is SFDVKD in the germline V gene. CDR3: CATSDSSIGKSETQYF. CDR3 nucleotide sequence: TGTGCCACCAGTGATTCCTCAATTGGGAAATCGGAGACCCAGTACTTC.